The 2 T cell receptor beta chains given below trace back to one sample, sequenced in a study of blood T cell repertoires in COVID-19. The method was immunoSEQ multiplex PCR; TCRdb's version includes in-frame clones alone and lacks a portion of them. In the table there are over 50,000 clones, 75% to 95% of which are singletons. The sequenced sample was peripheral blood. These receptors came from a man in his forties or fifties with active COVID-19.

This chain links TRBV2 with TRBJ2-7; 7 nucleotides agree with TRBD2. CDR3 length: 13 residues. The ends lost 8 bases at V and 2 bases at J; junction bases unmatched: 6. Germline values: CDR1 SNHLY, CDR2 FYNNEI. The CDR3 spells CASETGTTYEQYF. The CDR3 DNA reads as TGTGCCAGCGAGACCGGGACTACCTACGAGCAGTACTTC.

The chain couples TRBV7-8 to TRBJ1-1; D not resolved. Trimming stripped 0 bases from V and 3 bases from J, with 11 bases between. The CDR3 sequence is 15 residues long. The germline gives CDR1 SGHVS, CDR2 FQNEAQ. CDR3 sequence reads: CASSLASLSYTEAFF. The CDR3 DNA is TGTGCCAGCAGCTTAGCATCCCTAAGTTACACTGAAGCTTTCTTT.